This TCR beta chain was recovered during a study of graft-versus-host responses after intestinal transplantation (dated by TCRdb to the early 2020s). A note on the overall study: The transplants that recipients received were multivisceral, liver-intestinal, or isolated intestinal. Every recipient was given anti-thymocyte globulin induction, followed by roughly 3 years of maintenance tacrolimus and steroids. A peak of at least 4% donor T cells among recipient peripheral blood mononuclear cells was the definition used for donor T cell macrochimerism. Instead of going to the commercial service, samples from a few later patients were sequenced in-house on an Illumina MiSeq and processed with MiXCR. To identify alloreactive clones, pre-transplant mixed lymphocyte reaction products were sequenced and compared with unstimulated pre-transplant donor and recipient T cells. After intestinal transplantation, graft-versus-host and host-versus-graft alloreactive T cell clones in the graft, circulation and bone marrow were tracked using bulk TCR-beta CDR3 sequencing. A cohort of some 24 intestinal transplant recipients, including one retransplant, was enrolled, and a few patients lacking pretransplant specimens were excluded.

Findings and caveats that apply to the study as a whole: Conclusions were limited by the relatively low number and heterogeneity of intestinal transplant patients. In patients with donor T cell macrochimerism, the allografts had high GvH to HvG T cell clonal ratios. GvH clones were detected in recipient bone marrow, and some appeared earlier in ileal mucosa or blood, consistent with an intestinal mucosal origin. Early after transplant, peak levels of circulating GvH clones were associated with declines in HvG clones.

Libraries were constructed by the immunoSEQ multiplex PCR assay. For most patients, genomic DNA was isolated with the Qiagen DNeasy Blood and Tissue Kit and sent frozen to Adaptive Biotechnologies for TCR sequencing. For most patients, high-throughput TCR-beta CDR3 sequencing of genomic DNA was performed by Adaptive Biotechnologies. Under the source paper's analysis protocol: TCR sequencing data for some 17 patients were retrieved from Adaptive's ImmunoSEQ software; three other patients were processed with MiXCR and VDJtools. To correct CD4 versus CD8 sorting errors, sequences present in both subsets at a frequency ratio below 5:1 were removed. Because the origin of CDR3 nucleotide sequences shared between donor and recipient could not be assigned, those sequences were removed. To be classed as alloreactive, a clone needed at least 2-fold expansion over unstimulated cells and a minimum CFSE-low frequency of 0.002% (template counts) or 0.001% (read counts). Mappable clones were those detected in sequenced pre-transplant spleen, lymph node, or MLR CFSE-low populations of the donor or recipient. The cumulative frequency of alloreactive clones was calculated as a percentage of all sequences, weighted by copy number. What TCRdb holds here is the immuneACCESS table cut down to in-frame rearrangements. Part of the clones is not present; checked against another copy, under half of the missing clones reflect an unresolved V gene, and the others are unexplained. The V and J calls and clone size were taken over from that table, and D and trimming were inferred from the DNA. The sample table shows about 96,000 clones, and 80% to 95% are seen once. The ten largest clonotypes hold about 0.29% of the sample.

What the time point label conveys for this sample: cells obtained before transplantation from donor or recipient. CD3+CD4+ and CD3+CD8+ populations were FACS-sorted from unstimulated pre-transplant donor and recipient cells taken from spleen or lymph nodes. The CDR3 runs 13 residues from the cysteine to the phenylalanine. Just the 39-base CDR3 DNA is kept, in frame starting at base 1. V is reduced by 2 bases and J by 6 bases, leaving a spacing of 8 bases between them. From a lookup of the germline V gene (reference sequence), CDR1 and CDR2 are SEHNR and FQNEAQ. Comment on this clone: The antigen it recognizes is unknown. No qualities accompany the bases; no much larger clone lies one base away.

The receptor comes from a human donor who received an intestinal transplant. This chain joins TRBV7-9 to TRBJ2-1; the D segment cannot be called with confidence. The starting material was unstimulated CD4+ T cells sorted from spleen or lymph node cells, obtained before intestinal transplant. The CDR3 amino acid sequence is: CASSLRSANEQFF. The nucleotides are TGTGCCAGCAGCTTACGTAGTGCCAATGAGCAGTTCTTC.